This T cell receptor (beta chain) was profiled in a study of graft-versus-host responses after intestinal transplantation (dated by TCRdb to the early 2020s). Looking at the study overall: The transplants that recipients received were multivisceral, liver-intestinal, or isolated intestinal. Every recipient was given anti-thymocyte globulin induction, followed by approximately 3 years of maintenance tacrolimus and steroids. After intestinal transplantation, graft-versus-host and host-versus-graft alloreactive T cell clones were followed in the graft, circulation and bone marrow using bulk TCR-beta CDR3 sequencing. Alloreactive clones were identified by sequencing pre-transplant mixed lymphocyte reaction products and comparing them with unstimulated pre-transplant donor and recipient T cells. Of the approximately 24 intestinal transplant recipients enrolled in the cohort, one of whom was a retransplant, a few patients without pretransplant specimens were excluded. A peak of at least 4% donor T cells among recipient peripheral blood mononuclear cells was the definition used for donor T cell macrochimerism. Samples from a few later patients were sequenced in-house on an Illumina MiSeq with MiXCR processing rather than by the commercial service. Broad study findings and their caveats: Patients with donor T cell macrochimerism had high GvH to HvG T cell clonal ratios in their allografts. The relatively low number and heterogeneity of intestinal transplant patients limited the conclusions. GvH clones were detected in recipient bone marrow, and some of these GvH clones were observed earlier in ileal mucosa or blood, consistent with an intestinal mucosal origin. Early after transplant, peak levels of circulating GvH clones were associated with declines in HvG clones.

Blood samples were collected up to 4 times in the first month after transplant and then at least monthly when available. The library was generated by the immunoSEQ multiplex PCR assay. High-throughput TCR-beta CDR3 sequencing of genomic DNA from most patients was performed by Adaptive Biotechnologies. As for the original processing: TCR sequencing data for roughly 18 patients were retrieved from Adaptive's ImmunoSEQ software; a few other patients were processed with MiXCR and VDJtools. Because the origin of CDR3 nucleotide sequences shared between donor and recipient could not be assigned, those sequences were removed. To be classed as alloreactive, a clone needed at least 2-fold expansion over unstimulated cells and a minimum CFSE-low frequency of 0.002% (template counts) or 0.001% (read counts). Clones detected in sequenced pre-transplant spleen, lymph node, or MLR CFSE-low populations of the donor or recipient were defined as mappable. Cumulative frequency of alloreactive clones was calculated as a percentage of all sequences weighted by copy number. TCRdb re-hosts the immuneACCESS table, in-frame sequences only. Its copies lack some clones; in the studies checked, an unresolved V gene accounts for under half of them, and the cause for the rest is not known. D and trimming were read from the DNA, whereas the V and J calls and clone size are those reported in that table. In all, the sample holds tens of thousands of clones, and about 90% of those were seen once. Jointly, the top ten make up about 6% of the sample.

In regard to this clone: Its antigen remains unidentified. Qualities for individual bases were not recorded, and no much larger clone is one base off.

Measured from the cysteine to the phenylalanine, the CDR3 is 17 residues long. Of the read, only the CDR3 DNA is kept; its 51 bases are in frame from base 1. The germline V gene (reference sequence) specifies SGHNT as CDR1 and YYREEE as CDR2. V and J are truncated by 0 bases and 3 bases respectively, leaving an intervening sequence of 19 bases. This receptor was obtained from a human patient who received an intestinal transplant, so some T cells may come from the graft donor. The sequence joins TRBV5-4 to TRBJ2-7; there is no confident call for the D gene. The source was PBMCs, collected roughly 660 days after intestinal transplant. Here the CDR3 is given as CASSLGAQRGADYEQYF. The sequenced DNA is TGTGCCAGCAGCTTGGGGGCCCAGCGAGGCGCGGACTACGAGCAGTACTTC.